This TCR beta chain derives from a study of human T cells and chemical hapten exposure. One entry per CDR3 protein results from TCRdb running MiXCR on the RACE reads. Counted here are approximately 95,000 distinct CDR3 sequences, roughly an eighth occurring once; the ten biggest clones make up approximately 3.3%. Details on this clonotype: As yet, its antigen is unknown.

The V segment lost 3 bases and the J segment 0 bases; nucleotides outside the gene matches: 2. The CDR3 has 15 amino acids. Time point meaning: patch test 2, 6 weeks after DPC sensitization. This sample's treatment: therapeutic diphenylcyclopropenone sensitization with weekly scalp DPC. Study-wide findings and caveats: Expanded TCR sets contained significantly more large CDR3 similarity clusters than controls.

This specimen was whole blood, taken in connection with sensitization to the hapten diphenylcyclopropenone (DPC). This sequence originates from a woman aged 40 to 50 with alopecia areata. Some clones in this sample may be carry-over from other donors' samples. The chain recombines TRBV23-1 with TRBJ2-7; 10 positions agree with TRBD1. TRBV23-1 is sorted into the ORF group, with uncertain function. The CDR3 sequence: CASSQRQGASYEQYF. CDR3 coding DNA: TGCGCCAGCAGTCAGCGACAGGGGGCCTCCTACGAGCAGTACTTC.